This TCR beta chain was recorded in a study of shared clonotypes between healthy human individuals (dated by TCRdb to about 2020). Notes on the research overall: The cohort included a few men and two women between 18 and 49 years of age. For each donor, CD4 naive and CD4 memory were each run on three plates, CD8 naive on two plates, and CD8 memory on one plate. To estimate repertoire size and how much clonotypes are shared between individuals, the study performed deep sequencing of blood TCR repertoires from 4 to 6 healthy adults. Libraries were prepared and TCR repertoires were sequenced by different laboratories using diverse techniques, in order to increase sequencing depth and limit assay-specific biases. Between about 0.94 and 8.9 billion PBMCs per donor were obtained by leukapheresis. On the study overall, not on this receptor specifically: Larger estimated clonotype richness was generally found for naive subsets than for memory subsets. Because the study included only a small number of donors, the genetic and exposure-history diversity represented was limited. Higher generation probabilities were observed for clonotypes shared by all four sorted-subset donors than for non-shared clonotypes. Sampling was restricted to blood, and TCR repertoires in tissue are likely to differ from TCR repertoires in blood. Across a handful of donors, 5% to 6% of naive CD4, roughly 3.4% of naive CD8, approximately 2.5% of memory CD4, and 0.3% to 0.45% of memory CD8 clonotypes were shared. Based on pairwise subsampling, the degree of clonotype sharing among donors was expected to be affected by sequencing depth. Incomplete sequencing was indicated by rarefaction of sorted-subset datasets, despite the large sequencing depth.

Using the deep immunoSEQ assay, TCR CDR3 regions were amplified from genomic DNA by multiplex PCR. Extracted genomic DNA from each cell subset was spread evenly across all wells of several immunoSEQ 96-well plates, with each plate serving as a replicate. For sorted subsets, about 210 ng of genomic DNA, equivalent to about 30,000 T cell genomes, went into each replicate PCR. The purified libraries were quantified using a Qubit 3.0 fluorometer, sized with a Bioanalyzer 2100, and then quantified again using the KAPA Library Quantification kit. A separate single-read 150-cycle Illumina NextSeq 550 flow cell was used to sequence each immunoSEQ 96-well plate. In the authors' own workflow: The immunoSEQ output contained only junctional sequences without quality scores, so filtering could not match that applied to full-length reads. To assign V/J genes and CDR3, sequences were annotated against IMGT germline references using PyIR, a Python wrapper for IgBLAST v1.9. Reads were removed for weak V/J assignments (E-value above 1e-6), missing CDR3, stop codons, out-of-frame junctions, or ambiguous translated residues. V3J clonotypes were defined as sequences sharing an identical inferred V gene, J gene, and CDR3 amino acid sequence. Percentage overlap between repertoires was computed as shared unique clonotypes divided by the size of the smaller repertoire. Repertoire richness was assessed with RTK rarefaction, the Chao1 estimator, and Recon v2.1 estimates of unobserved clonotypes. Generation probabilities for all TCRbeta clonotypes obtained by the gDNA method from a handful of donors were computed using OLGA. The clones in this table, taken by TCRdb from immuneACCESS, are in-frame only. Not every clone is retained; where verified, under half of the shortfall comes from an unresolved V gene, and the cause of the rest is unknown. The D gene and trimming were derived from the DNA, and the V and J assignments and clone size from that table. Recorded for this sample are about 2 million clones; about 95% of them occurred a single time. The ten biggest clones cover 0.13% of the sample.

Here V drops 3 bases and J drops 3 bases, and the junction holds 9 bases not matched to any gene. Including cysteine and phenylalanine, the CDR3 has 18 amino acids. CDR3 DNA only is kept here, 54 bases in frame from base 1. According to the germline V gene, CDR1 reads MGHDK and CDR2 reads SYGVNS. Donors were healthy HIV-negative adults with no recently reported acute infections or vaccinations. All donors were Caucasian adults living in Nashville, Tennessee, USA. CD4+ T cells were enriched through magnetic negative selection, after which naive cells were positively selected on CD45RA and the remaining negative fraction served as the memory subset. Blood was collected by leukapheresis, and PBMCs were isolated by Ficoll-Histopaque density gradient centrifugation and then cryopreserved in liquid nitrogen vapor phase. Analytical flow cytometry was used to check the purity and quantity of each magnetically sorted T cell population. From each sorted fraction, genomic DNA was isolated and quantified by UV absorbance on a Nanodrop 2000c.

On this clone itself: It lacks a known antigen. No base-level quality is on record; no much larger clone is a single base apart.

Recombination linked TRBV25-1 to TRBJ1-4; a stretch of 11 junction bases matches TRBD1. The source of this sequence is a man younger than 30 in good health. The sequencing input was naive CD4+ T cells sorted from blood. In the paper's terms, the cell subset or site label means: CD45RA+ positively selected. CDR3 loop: CASSDSRTGGLANEKLFF. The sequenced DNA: TGTGCCAGCAGTGACTCCAGGACAGGGGGCCTGGCTAATGAAAAACTGTTTTTT. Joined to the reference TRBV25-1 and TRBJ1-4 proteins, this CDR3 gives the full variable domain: EADIYQTPRYLVIGTGKKITLECSQTMGHDKMYWYQQDPGMELHLIHYSYGVNSTEKGDLSSESTVSRIRTEHFPLTLESARPSHTSQYLCASSDSRTGGLANEKLFFGSGTQLSVL.